This entry is about one T cell receptor (beta chain). This clonotype came up a few times. Its recognized antigen is unknown. Base qualities are not provided; no much larger clone lies one nucleotide away. The sample was run on an Illumina HiSeq 2500. Quantitative 5'-RACE with molecular barcodes was used to prepare TCR beta libraries. For the original study's pipeline: Disease-linked TCR variants were identified with a new computational method built on a probabilistic model of VDJ rearrangement. The public sequencing data were trimmed at Q25 with fastp and processed into clonotypes with MiXCR by TCRdb, which kept only in-frame beta chains. Each CDR3 protein gets just one entry, which takes the most common genes and DNA from the rows behind it. V and J calls and clone size were set by TCRdb, not the authors. The sample table shows tens of thousands of distinct CDR3 sequences, and roughly 30% are seen once. The ten largest clones take up over 50% of the sample.

This specimen belongs to a study of CD8 T cells in ankylosing spondylitis (TCRdb year 2017). About the investigation overall: The study set out to find disease-linked TCR variants by profiling T cell receptor beta repertoires in ankylosing spondylitis patients and healthy donors. In total, the full study cohort was made up of 100 to 140 healthy donors and 25 to 30 ankylosing spondylitis patients. Peripheral blood samples were taken, and synovial fluid was additionally collected from ankylosing spondylitis patients. What the authors observed across the whole study: A TCR beta motif made up of several highly homologous amino acid variants appeared to be characteristic of blood from ankylosing spondylitis patients. A CD8+ phenotype was shown by the disease-linked clones, which were found at relatively low frequencies in peripheral blood. Some of the motif variants had been reported before in the synovial fluid and blood of reactive arthritis patients, a finding that suggests common disease-initiation mechanisms. The disease-linked clones were reported as significantly enriched in matched synovial fluid samples from ankylosing spondylitis patients.

For this chain, trimming is 0 bases at the V end and 10 bases at the J end, and the number of junction bases without a gene match is 15. From the cysteine through the phenylalanine, the CDR3 covers 18 amino acids. Kept here is only the CDR3 DNA, which spans 54 bases and is read in frame from base 1. In the germline V gene, CDR1 corresponds to SGHRS and CDR2 to YFSETQ. The clonotype originates from a male donor with ankylosing spondylitis or in good health (not recorded which). The rearrangement joined TRBV5-1 to TRBJ2-1; the junction holds 11 bases that match TRBD2. Sequencing was performed on blood, either unsorted or a sorted T cell fraction (not recorded which). CDR3 loop: CASSLAPLAGGPLGEQFF. The nucleotides read TGCGCCAGCAGCTTGGCCCCATTAGCGGGAGGGCCCCTGGGGGAGCAGTTCTTC.